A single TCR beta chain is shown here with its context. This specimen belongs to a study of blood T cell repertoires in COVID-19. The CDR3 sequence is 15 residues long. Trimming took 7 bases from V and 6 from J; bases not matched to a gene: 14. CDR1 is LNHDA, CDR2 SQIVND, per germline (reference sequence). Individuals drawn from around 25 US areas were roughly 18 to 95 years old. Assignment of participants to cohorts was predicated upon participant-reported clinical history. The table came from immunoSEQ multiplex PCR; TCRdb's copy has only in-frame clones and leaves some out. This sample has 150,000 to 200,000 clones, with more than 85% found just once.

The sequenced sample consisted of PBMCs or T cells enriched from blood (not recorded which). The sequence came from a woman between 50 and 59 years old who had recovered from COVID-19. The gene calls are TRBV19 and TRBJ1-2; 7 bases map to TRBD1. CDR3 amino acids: CASIGPGQKPHGYTF. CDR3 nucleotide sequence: TGTGCCAGTATCGGACCGGGACAGAAACCTCATGGCTACACCTTC.